Listed below are T cell receptor beta chains from one sample, sequenced in a study of T cells in localized non-small cell lung cancer. Sequencing was performed with immunoSEQ multiplex PCR; in TCRdb, only in-frame clones are kept and a portion is missing. The profile covers around 25,000 clones, with more than 75% appearing a single time and roughly 4.3% taken by the ten largest. This specimen consisted of peripheral blood, obtained before any cancer treatment. The receptors were sampled from a woman aged 35 to 70 with stage I lung adenocarcinoma. CDR3s include the opening cysteine and the closing phenylalanine or tryptophan. D genes are given only for firm matches. Clone size, where shown, is once, few, many, or a class for clones that have expanded.

CDR3aa | CDR3nt | j_gene | abundance | d_gene | v_gene
CASSSAGTGNTGELFF | TGTGCCAGCAGCTCTGCCGGGACAGGGAACACCGGGGAGCTGTTTTTT | TRBJ2-2 | - | TRBD1 | TRBV7-9
CASSPRRKAFF | TGTGCCAGCAGCCCCCGGAGGAAAGCTTTCTTT | TRBJ1-1 | - | - | TRBV11-1
CASSPGPDGYNEQFF | TGCGCCAGCAGTCCGGGCCCAGACGGCTACAATGAGCAGTTCTTC | TRBJ2-1 | - | - | TRBV4-1
CSGGRGNTEAFF | TGCAGCGGGGGGAGGGGCAACACTGAAGCTTTCTTT | TRBJ1-1 | - | - | TRBV29-1
CSALPREAFF | TGCAGTGCTCTACCTCGGGAAGCTTTCTTT | TRBJ1-1 | - | - | TRBV20-1
CAWTRGGETQYF | TGTGCCTGGACCCGCGGAGGGGAGACCCAGTACTTC | TRBJ2-5 | once | - | TRBV30
CASSPSPTEAFF | TGTGCCAGCTCACCAAGTCCCACTGAAGCTTTCTTT | TRBJ1-1 | - | - | TRBV18
CASSLDSSYNSPLHF | TGTGCCAGCAGCTTAGACAGCTCCTATAATTCACCCCTCCACTTT | TRBJ1-6 | once | - | TRBV7-9
CASSLRDSYNEQFF | TGTGCCAGCAGCTTAAGGGACAGTTACAATGAGCAGTTCTTC | TRBJ2-1 | few | TRBD1 | TRBV7-2
CSVGKQMNTEAFF | TGCAGCGTTGGCAAACAGATGAACACTGAAGCTTTCTTT | TRBJ1-1 | - | - | TRBV29-1
CAISAGGSYNEQFF | TGTGCCATCAGCGCGGGGGGGTCCTACAATGAGCAGTTCTTC | TRBJ2-1 | - | TRBD2 | TRBV10-3
CASSLFDFQGGTDTQYF | TGTGCCAGCAGCTTGTTCGACTTTCAAGGGGGCACAGATACGCAGTATTTT | TRBJ2-3 | - | - | TRBV11-2
CASSLDGSRASYEQYF | TGTGCCAGCAGCTTAGATGGCTCCAGGGCTTCCTACGAGCAGTACTTC | TRBJ2-7 | - | - | TRBV11-3
CASSQAGDGANVLTF | TGCGCCAGCAGCCAAGCGGGGGATGGGGCCAACGTCCTGACTTTC | TRBJ2-6 | - | - | TRBV4-1
CASSQLGRPYNEQFF | TGTGCCAGCAGCCAATTAGGGCGCCCCTACAATGAGCAGTTCTTC | TRBJ2-1 | - | - | TRBV14
CASSLALPVYEQFF | TGTGCCAGTAGTTTGGCACTACCTGTCTATGAGCAGTTCTTC | TRBJ2-1 | - | - | TRBV19
CASSPVGLNTEAFF | TGTGCCAGCAGCCCCGTCGGGTTGAACACTGAAGCTTTCTTT | TRBJ1-1 | - | - | TRBV9
CASNRDRSGSPLHF | TGTGCCAGCAATCGGGACAGGAGTGGTTCACCCCTCCACTTT | TRBJ1-6 | once | TRBD1 | TRBV28
CSVDAGGVSGAFF | TGCAGCGTTGACGCAGGGGGCGTGAGTGGAGCTTTCTTT | TRBJ1-1 | - | TRBD1 | TRBV29-1
CASASGRGDQPQHF | TGTGCTAGTGCCTCTGGGAGGGGCGATCAGCCCCAGCATTTT | TRBJ1-5 | - | - | TRBV12-5
CASSLVASGSRELFF | TGTGCCAGCAGCTTGGTGGCGTCAGGGAGCAGGGAGCTGTTTTTT | TRBJ2-2 | - | - | TRBV7-2
CASSLIQEYGYTF | TGCGCCAGCAGCTTGATACAAGAGTATGGCTACACCTTC | TRBJ1-2 | - | - | TRBV5-1
CASSVGANYGYTF | TGTGCCAGCAGCGTAGGAGCTAACTATGGCTACACCTTC | TRBJ1-2 | once | - | TRBV9
CASSPQGNTGELFF | TGTGCCAGCAGCCCACAGGGAAACACCGGGGAGCTGTTTTTT | TRBJ2-2 | - | - | TRBV9
CASSSGEGLNTEAFF | TGTGCCAGCAGTTCAGGGGAGGGTTTGAACACTGAAGCTTTCTTT | TRBJ1-1 | - | - | TRBV7-8
CASSLAGGQPQHF | TGTGCCAGCAGCTTGGCAGGGGGACAGCCCCAGCATTTT | TRBJ1-5 | few | TRBD1 | TRBV7-2